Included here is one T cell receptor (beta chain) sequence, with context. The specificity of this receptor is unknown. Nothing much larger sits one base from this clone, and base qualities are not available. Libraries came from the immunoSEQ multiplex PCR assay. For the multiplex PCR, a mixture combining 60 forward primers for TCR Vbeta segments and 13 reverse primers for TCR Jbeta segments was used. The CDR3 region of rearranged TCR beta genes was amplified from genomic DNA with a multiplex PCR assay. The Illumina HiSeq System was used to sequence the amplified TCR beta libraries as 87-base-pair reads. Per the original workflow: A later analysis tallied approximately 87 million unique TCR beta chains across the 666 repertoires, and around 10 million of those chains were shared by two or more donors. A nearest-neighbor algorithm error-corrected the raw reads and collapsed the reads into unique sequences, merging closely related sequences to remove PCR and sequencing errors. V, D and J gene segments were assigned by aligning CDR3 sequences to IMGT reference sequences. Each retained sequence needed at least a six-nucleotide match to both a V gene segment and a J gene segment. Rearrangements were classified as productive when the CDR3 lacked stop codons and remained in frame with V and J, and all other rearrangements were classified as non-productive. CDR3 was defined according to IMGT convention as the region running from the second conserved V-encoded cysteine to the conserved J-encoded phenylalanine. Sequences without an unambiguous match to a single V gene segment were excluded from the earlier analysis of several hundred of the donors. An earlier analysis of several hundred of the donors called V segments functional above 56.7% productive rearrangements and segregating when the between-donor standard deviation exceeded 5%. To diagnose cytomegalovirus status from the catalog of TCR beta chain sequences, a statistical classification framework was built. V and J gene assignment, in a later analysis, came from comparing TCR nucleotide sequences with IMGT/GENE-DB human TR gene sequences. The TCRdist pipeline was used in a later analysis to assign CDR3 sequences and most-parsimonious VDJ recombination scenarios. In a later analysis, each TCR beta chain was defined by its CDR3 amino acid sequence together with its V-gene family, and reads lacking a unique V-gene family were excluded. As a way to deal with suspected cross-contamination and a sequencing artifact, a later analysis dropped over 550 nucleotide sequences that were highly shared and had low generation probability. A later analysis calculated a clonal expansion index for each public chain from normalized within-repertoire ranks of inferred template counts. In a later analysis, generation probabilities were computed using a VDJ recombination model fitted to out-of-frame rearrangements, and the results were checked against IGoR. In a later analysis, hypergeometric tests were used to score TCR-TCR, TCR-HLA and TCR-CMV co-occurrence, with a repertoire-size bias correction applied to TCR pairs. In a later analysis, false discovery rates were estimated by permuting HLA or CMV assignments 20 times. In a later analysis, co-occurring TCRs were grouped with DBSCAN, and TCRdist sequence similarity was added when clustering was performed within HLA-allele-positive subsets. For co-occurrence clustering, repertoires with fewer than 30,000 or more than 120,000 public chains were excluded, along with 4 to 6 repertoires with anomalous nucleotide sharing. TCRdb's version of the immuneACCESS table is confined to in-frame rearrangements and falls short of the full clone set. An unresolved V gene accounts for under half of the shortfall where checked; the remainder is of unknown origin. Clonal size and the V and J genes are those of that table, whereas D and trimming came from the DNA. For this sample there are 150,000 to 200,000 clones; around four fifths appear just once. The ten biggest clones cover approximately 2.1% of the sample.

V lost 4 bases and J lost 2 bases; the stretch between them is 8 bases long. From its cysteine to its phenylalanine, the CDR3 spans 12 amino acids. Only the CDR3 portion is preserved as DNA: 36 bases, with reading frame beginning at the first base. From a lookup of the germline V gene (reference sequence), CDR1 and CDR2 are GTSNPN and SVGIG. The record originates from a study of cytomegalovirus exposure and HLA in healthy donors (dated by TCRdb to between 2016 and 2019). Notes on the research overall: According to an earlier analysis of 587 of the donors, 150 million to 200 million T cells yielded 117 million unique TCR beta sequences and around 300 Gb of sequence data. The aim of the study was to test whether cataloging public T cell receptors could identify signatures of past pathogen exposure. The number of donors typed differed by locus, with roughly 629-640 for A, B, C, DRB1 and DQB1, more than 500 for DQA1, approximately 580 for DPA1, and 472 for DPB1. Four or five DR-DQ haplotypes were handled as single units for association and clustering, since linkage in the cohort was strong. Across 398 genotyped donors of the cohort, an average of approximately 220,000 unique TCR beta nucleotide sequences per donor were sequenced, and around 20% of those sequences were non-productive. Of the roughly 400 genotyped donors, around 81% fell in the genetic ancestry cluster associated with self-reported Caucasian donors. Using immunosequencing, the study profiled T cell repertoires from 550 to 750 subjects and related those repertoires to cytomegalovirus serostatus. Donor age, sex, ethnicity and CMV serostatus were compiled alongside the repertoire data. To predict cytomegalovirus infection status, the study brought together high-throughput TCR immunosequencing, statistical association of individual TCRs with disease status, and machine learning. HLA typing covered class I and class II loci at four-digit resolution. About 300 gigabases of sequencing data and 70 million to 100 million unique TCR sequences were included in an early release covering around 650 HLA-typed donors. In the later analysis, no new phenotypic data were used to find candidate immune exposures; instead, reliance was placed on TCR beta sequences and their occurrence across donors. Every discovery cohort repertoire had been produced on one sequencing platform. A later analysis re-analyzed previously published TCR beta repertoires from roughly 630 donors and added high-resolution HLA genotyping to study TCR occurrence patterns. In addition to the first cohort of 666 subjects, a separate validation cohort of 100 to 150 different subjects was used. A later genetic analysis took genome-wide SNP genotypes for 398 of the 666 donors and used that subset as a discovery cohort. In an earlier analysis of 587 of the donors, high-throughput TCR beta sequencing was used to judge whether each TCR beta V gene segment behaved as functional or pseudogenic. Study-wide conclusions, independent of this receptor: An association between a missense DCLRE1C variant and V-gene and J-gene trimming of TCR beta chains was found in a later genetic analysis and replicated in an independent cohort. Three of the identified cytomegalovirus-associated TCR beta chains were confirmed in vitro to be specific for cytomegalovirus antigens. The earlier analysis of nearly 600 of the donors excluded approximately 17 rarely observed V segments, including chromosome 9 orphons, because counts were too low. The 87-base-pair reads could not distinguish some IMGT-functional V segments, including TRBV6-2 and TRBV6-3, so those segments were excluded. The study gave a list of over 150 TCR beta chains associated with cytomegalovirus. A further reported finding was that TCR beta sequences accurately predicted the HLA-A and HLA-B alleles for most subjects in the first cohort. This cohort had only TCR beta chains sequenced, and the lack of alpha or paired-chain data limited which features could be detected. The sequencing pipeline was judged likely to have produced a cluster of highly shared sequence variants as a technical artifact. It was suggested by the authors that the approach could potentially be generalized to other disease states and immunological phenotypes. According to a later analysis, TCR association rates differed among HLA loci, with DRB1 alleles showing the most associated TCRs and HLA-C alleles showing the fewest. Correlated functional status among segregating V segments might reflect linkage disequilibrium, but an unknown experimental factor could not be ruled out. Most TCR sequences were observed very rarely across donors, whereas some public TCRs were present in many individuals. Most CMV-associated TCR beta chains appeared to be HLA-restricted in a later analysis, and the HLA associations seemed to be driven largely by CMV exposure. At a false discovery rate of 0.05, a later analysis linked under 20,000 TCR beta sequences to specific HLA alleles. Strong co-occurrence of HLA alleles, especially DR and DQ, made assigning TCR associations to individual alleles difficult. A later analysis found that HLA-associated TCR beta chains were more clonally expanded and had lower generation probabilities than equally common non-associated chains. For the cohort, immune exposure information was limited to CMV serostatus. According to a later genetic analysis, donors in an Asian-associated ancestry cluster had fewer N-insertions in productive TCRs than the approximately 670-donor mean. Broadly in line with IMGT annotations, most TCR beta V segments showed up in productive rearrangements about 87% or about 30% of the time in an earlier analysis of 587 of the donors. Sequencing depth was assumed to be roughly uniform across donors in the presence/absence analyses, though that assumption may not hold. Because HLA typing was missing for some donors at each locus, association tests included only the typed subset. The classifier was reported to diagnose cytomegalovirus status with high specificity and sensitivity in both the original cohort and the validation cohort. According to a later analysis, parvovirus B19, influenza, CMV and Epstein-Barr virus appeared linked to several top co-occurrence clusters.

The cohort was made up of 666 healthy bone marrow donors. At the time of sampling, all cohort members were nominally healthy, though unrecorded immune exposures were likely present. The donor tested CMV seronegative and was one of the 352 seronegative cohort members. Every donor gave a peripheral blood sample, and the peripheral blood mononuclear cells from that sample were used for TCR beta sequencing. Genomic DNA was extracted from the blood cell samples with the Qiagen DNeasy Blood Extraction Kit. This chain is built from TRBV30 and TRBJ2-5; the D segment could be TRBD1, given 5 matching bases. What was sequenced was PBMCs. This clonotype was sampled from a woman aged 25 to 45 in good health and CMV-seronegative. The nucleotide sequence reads TGTGCCTGGAATCGACAGCAAGAGACCCAGTACTTC. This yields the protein CAWNRQQETQYF.